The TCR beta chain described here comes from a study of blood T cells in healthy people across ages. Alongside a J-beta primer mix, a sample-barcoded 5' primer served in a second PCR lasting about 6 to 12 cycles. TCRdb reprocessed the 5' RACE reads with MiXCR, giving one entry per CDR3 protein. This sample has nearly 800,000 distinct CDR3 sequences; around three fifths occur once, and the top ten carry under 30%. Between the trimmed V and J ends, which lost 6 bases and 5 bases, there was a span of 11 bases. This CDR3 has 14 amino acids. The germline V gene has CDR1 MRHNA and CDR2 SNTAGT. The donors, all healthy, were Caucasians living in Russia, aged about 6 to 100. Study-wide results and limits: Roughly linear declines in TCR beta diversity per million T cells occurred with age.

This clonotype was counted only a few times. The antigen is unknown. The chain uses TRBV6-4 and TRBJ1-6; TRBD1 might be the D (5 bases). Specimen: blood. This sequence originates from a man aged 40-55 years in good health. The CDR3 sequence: CASSAGAHNSPLHF. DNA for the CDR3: TGTGCCAGCAGCGCCGGGGCCCATAATTCACCCCTCCACTTT.